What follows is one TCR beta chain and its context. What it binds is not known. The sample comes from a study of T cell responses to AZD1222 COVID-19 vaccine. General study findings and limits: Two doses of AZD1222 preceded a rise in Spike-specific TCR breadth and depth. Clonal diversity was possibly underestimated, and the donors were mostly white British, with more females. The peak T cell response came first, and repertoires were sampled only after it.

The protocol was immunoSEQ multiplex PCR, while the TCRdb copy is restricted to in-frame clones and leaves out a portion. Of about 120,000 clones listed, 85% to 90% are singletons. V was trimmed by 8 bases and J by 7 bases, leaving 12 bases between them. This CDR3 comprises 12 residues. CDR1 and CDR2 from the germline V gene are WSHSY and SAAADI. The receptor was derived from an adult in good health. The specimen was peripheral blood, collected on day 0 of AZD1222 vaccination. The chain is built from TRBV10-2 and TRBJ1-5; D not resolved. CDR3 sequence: CASSMTEQPQHF. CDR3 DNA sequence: TGCGCCAGCTCCATGACGGAACAGCCCCAGCATTTT.